This T cell receptor beta chain was identified in a study of T-cell reconstitution after alpha-beta-depleted transplantation in children. Study-wide results and limits: Several patients had high TCRbeta diversity at day 60; it came from surviving recipient T cells and thymic progenitors. Approximately two months post-transplant, alpha-beta T cells reportedly originated from several hundred expanded graft clones. At one year after transplant, newly produced T cells mostly accounted for T-cell counts and diversity.

Germline values: CDR1 SGHRS, CDR2 YFSETQ. The CDR3 sequence is 16 residues long. Unmatched junction bases numbered 9, after V lost 4 bases and J lost 6 bases. A TCRbeta library incorporating unique molecular identifiers was prepared. TCRdb redid the calling of the PCR reads with MiXCR, one entry per CDR3 protein. Here the sample spans a few hundred thousand distinct CDR3 sequences, approximately 30% being singletons. On this clonotype itself: Its cognate antigen is unknown.

The starting material was PBMCs, obtained before TCRalphabeta/CD19-depleted stem cell transplant. The J gene is TRBJ2-2, the V gene TRBV5-1; the match to TRBD1 covers 10 bases. This clonotype was sampled from a boy under two years old with Wiskott-Aldrich syndrome, due to receive a stem cell transplant. For the CDR3, the DNA is TGCGCCAGCAGCCCGCTGACAGGGGGCGCACCCGGGGAGCTGTTTTTT. It codes for CASSPLTGGAPGELFF.